The 10 T cell receptor beta chains listed next were all sequenced from one sample in a study of blood T cell repertoires in COVID-19. The protocol was immunoSEQ multiplex PCR, while the TCRdb copy is restricted to in-frame clones and leaves out a portion. Among 120,000 or so clones listed, about 80% were seen once. Sequencing was performed on peripheral blood. These receptors were collected from a man between 60 and 70 years old with acute or convalescent COVID-19.

This clone was recorded only once. The V gene is TRBV5-1, the J gene TRBJ2-5, with TRBD2 identical over 9 bases. The germline gives CDR1 SGHRS, CDR2 YFSETQ. This CDR3 is 15 amino acids long. J lost 2 bases, V lost 4 bases, and 6 bases had no gene match. The CDR3: CASSISGSRQETQYF. The CDR3 DNA is TGCGCCAGCAGCATTAGCGGGAGTAGGCAAGAGACCCAGTACTTC.

V usage is TRBV2 and J usage is TRBJ1-1, with 10 bases matching TRBD1. The CDR3 runs 13 residues. The V and J ends lost 9 bases and 5 bases, in that order; junction bases with no gene match: 6. Germline CDR1 and CDR2: SNHLY and FYNNEI. The DNA for the CDR3 is TGTGCCAGAAGAGACAGGGGGCCTACTGAAGCTTTCTTT. As protein: CARRDRGPTEAFF.

The gene calls are TRBV7-6 and TRBJ2-3; 9 nucleotides line up with TRBD2. With V trimmed by 5 bases and J by 4 bases, 25 bases remained unmatched. Germline CDR1 reads SGHVS; CDR2 reads FNYEAQ. The CDR3 is made up of 21 amino acids. CDR3 amino acids: CASSIPGWGFGQREASDTQYF. Here the CDR3 DNA reads TGTGCCAGCAGCATCCCAGGCTGGGGGTTCGGGCAGCGGGAGGCATCAGATACGCAGTATTTT.

A single count supports this clone. The chain recombines TRBV5-4 with TRBJ2-1, with D possibly matching TRBD2 (5 bases). Trimming removed 2 bases at V and 0 bases at J, with 9 bases between. Germline CDR1 is SGHNT and CDR2 is YYREEE (reference sequence). The CDR3 extends over 15 amino acids. The chain's CDR3 is CASSFGGPSYNEQFF. CDR3 sequence (DNA): TGTGCCAGCAGCTTTGGCGGGCCCTCCTACAATGAGCAGTTCTTC.

This clone was observed a handful of times. V usage is TRBV18 and J usage is TRBJ1-6; D remains unclear. CDR1 is KGHSH and CDR2 is LQKENI in the germline V gene. Trimming removed 2 bases from V and 3 bases from J, with 8 bases in between. The CDR3 consists of 15 residues. The CDR3 reads CASSPGQFYNSPLHF. The CDR3 nucleotides are TGTGCCAGCTCACCAGGCCAGTTCTATAATTCACCCCTCCACTTT.

V is TRBV11-2 and J is TRBJ2-7; 11 bases agree with TRBD2. CDR1 and CDR2 (germline): SGHAT, FQNNGV. This CDR3 has 17 amino acids. Trimming removed 1 base from V and 2 bases from J; junction bases left unmatched: 7. CDR3 in DNA: TGTGCCAGCAGCTTAGTAGGAGCTAGCGGGGGGACCTACGAGCAGTACTTC. It yields the protein CASSLVGASGGTYEQYF.

The chain couples TRBV29-1 to TRBJ2-1; TRBD1 is a possible D gene (6 bases). The germline CDR1 and CDR2 sequences are SQVTM and ANQGSEA. The CDR3 sequence is 16 residues long. The V end lost 4 bases, the J end lost 1 base, and 17 bases lay between the germline ends. The CDR3 is CSVVIRTAISYNEQFF. CDR3 sequence (DNA): TGCAGCGTTGTGATCAGGACAGCTATTTCCTACAATGAGCAGTTCTTC.

The genes are TRBV5-1 and TRBJ1-1; TRBD1 aligns across 10 bases. Germline V CDR1 and CDR2: SGHRS, YFSETQ. The V and J ends lost 4 bases and 5 bases, in that order; junction bases with no gene match: 5. CDR3 length equals 14 residues. CDR3 in amino acids: CASSPGTGVTEAFF. Here the CDR3 DNA reads TGCGCCAGCAGCCCCGGGACAGGGGTGACTGAAGCTTTCTTT.

The J gene is TRBJ1-2, the V gene TRBV5-4; TRBD1 might be the D (5 bases). V lost 2 bases, J lost 3 bases, and 11 bases lay in between. The germline gives CDR1 SGHNT, CDR2 YYREEE (reference sequence). The CDR3 consists of 14 residues. The CDR3: CASSLDTGHYGYTF. CDR3 DNA sequence: TGTGCCAGCAGCTTAGATACAGGACACTATGGCTACACCTTC.

The chain joins TRBV27 to TRBJ1-2; perhaps TRBD1 as D (5 bases). The length of the CDR3 is 14 residues. CDR1 MNHEY and CDR2 SMNVEV come from the germline V gene (reference sequence). V gave up 2 bases and J gave up 7 bases, with 14 bases separating them. For the CDR3, the DNA is TGTGCCAGCAGTTTACTCGGGGGTGAGGGTGGCTACACCTTC. Protein sequence: CASSLLGGEGGYTF.